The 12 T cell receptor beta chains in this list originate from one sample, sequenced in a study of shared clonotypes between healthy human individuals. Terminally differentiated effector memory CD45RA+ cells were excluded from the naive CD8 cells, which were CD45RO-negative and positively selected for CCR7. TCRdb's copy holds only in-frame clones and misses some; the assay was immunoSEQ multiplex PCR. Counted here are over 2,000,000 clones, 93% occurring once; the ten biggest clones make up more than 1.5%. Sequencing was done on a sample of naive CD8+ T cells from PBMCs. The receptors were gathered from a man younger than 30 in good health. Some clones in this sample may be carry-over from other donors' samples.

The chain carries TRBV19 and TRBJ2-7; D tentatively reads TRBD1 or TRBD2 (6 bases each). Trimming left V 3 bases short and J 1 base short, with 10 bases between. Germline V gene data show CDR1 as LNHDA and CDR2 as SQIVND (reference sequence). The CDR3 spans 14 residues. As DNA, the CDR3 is TGTGCCAGTAGTATTAAAGGGGGGTCCTACGAGCAGTACTTC. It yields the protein CASSIKGGSYEQYF. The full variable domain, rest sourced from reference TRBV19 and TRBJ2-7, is DGGITQSPKYLFRKEGQNVTLSCEQNLNHDAMYWYRQDPGQGLRLIYYSQIVNDFQKGDIAEGYSVSREKKESFPLTVTSAQKNPTAFYLCASSIKGGSYEQYFGPGTRLTVT.

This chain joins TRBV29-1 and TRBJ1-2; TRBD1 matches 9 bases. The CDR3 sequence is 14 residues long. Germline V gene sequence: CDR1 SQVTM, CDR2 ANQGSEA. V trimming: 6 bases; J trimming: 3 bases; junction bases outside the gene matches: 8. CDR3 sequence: CSVPIGQGHYGYTF. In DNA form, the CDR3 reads TGCAGCGTCCCCATCGGACAGGGGCACTATGGCTACACCTTC.

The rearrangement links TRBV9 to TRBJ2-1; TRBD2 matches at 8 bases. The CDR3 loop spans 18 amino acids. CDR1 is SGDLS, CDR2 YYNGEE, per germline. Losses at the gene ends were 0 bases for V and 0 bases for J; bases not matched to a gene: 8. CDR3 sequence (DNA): TGTGCCAGCAGCGTAGCTCGAGAAGCGGGAGTCTCCTACAATGAGCAGTTCTTC. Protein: CASSVAREAGVSYNEQFF.

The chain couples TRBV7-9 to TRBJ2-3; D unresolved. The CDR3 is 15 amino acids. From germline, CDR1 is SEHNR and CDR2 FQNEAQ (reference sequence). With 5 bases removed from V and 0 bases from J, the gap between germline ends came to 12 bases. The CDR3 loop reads CASSPGQYSTDTQYF. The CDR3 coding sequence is TGTGCCAGCAGCCCAGGCCAGTATAGCACAGATACGCAGTATTTT.

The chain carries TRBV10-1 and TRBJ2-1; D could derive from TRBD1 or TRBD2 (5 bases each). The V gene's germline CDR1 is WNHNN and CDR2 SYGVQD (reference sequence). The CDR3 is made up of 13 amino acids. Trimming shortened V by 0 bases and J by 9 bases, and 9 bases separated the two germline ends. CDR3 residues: CASSESAGTEQFF. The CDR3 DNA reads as TGCGCCAGCAGTGAGTCTGCTGGGACTGAGCAGTTCTTC.

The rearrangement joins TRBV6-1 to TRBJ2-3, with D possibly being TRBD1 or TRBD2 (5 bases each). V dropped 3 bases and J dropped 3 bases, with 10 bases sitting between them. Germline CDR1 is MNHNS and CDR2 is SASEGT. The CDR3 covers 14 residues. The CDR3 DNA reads TGTGCCAGCAGTGACTGGGGGAGTACAGATACGCAGTATTTT. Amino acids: CASSDWGSTDTQYF.

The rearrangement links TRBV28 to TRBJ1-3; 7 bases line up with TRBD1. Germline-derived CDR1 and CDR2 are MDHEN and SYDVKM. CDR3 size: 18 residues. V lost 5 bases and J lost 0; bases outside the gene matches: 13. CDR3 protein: CASSPTGQMEPSGNTIYF. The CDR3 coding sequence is TGTGCCAGCAGTCCCACGGGACAGATGGAACCCTCTGGAAACACCATATATTTT.

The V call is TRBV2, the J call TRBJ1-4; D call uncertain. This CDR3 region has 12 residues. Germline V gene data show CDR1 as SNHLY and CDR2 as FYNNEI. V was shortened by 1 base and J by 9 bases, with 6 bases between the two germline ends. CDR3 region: CASSEGQQKLFF. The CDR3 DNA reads TGTGCCAGCAGTGAAGGCCAGCAAAAACTGTTTTTT.

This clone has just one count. The CDR3 DNA reads as TGTGCCATCAGTGAAGACAGGGGCCGATACGAGCAGTACTTC. Translating gives CAISEDRGRYEQYF. This chain joins TRBV10-3 and TRBJ2-7; 8 bases fit TRBD1. The germline CDR1 and CDR2 sequences are ENHRY and SYGVKD. J lost 4 bases, V lost 3 bases, and 5 bases had no gene match. This CDR3 has 14 residues.

This CDR3 reads CASSLGDSLSEQYF. The CDR3 nucleotides are TGTGCCAGCAGTTTGGGGGACTCTCTGAGCGAGCAGTACTTC. The J gene is TRBJ2-7, the V gene TRBV28, with D possibly matching TRBD2 (6 bases). This CDR3 has 14 amino acids. Germline values: CDR1 MDHEN, CDR2 SYDVKM. V was shortened by 3 bases and J by 6 bases, with 15 bases between the two germline ends.

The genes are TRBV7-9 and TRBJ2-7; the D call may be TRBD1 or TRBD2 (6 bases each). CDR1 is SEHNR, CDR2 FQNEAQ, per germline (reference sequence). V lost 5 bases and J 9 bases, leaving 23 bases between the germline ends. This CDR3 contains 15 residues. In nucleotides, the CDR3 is TGTGCCAGCAGCCGCTCCAGGGGACTTGAGTTCTGGCAGTACTTC. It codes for CASSRSRGLEFWQYF.

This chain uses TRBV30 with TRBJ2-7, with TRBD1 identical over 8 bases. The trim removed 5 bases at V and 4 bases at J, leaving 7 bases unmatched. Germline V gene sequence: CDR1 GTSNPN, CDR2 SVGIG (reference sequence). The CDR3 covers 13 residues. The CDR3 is CAWGTGLLYEQYF. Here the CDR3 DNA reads TGTGCCTGGGGGACAGGTTTGTTATACGAGCAGTACTTC.